The clone carrying this TCR beta chain was seen only a few times. The antigen is unknown. The repertoire was sequenced with immunoSEQ multiplex PCR; TCRdb's copy has only in-frame clones and lacks some. The repertoire has 25,000 to 30,000 clones, about 67% of them found once; the top ten carry 7% to 9.5%. This record belongs to a study of vaccination effects on CD4 cells after COVID-19. Before any sequencing was done, the ViraFEST assay used viral peptide pools to expand antigen-specific CD4+ T cells. Cultured cells yielded isolated CD4+ T cells after 10 days. Participants completed two doses of the BNT162b2 or mRNA-1273 vaccine. The length of the CDR3 is 14 residues.

Sequencing was performed on CD4+ T cells from PBMCs cultured with HCoV-NL63 spike peptides, taken after COVID-19 vaccination. This TCR derives from a human donor who received a COVID-19 vaccine. The chain uses TRBV21-1 and TRBJ2-5; the table assigns TRBD1, which was not confirmed against the DNA. TRBV21-1 is listed as a pseudogene. CDR3 in amino acids: CASRGKWARETQYF. The CDR3, as DNA: TGTGCCAGCAGGGGCAAGTGGGCCAGAGAGACCCAGTACTTC.